Detailed here is one T cell receptor (beta chain). This specimen comes from a study of CD8+ T cells in alopecia areata. After isolation, RNA underwent reverse transcription to generate cDNA as the sequencing template. Assay: immunoSEQ multiplex PCR; the TCRdb copy retains only in-frame clones and omits some. The profile shows 69,000 or so clones, roughly three fifths of them singletons. The clonotype originates from a human donor with alopecia areata. Sequencing used CD8+ T cells sorted from blood, obtained at week 0.

The CDR3 bases are TGTGCCAGCAGCCAACGGACAGGGGAGGTCGAGACCCAGTACTTC. Its protein product is CASSQRTGEVETQYF. The chain uses TRBV6-6 and TRBJ2-5; 9 nucleotides agree with TRBD1. From germline, CDR1 is MNHNY and CDR2 SVGAGI (reference sequence). The CDR3 extends over 15 amino acids. J gave up 5 bases and V 6 bases, and 10 bases lay outside the gene matches.